These T cell receptor beta chains were read from a single sample in a study of shared clonotypes between healthy human individuals. The assay was immunoSEQ multiplex PCR, and TCRdb's table has in-frame clones only and misses some. This table holds 330,000 or so clones, approximately 79% found once. The sequencing input was memory CD4+ T cells sorted from blood. The receptors were sampled from a man aged 25 to 40 in good health. CDR3s include the opening cysteine and the closing phenylalanine or tryptophan. The D gene is left open where the match is weak. Some rows have no size entry. The others give once, few or many, or a class for an expanded clone.

v_gene	j_gene	abundance	d_gene	CDR3nt	CDR3aa
TRBV9	TRBJ2-1	-	TRBD2	TGTGCCAGCAGCGTAGACGGGAGGGCCGGGAATGAGCAGTTCTTC	CASSVDGRAGNEQFF
TRBV7-8	TRBJ2-2	-	TRBD1	TGTGCCAGCAGCCCTCGGGACAGAGCTACCGGGGAGCTGTTTTTT	CASSPRDRATGELFF
TRBV28	TRBJ1-2	-	-	TGTGCCAGCAGTTCGGAGTACAGGGCCCAAAGCTTC	CASSSEYRAQSF
TRBV5-1	TRBJ2-1	-	TRBD2	TGCGCCAGCAGCAGGGGTGTGGGAGGGAGACAAACCTACAATGAGCAGTTCTTC	CASSRGVGGRQTYNEQFF
TRBV9	TRBJ1-4	-	-	TGTGCCAGCAGCGTAGCCGCGGACTTCACAACTAATGAAAAACTGTTTTTT	CASSVAADFTTNEKLFF
TRBV5-1	TRBJ2-7	-	TRBD2	TGCGCCAGCAGCCTGAAGGCTAGCGGAATGAACGAGCAGTACTTC	CASSLKASGMNEQYF
TRBV18	TRBJ1-1	-	-	TGTGCCAGCTCACCGAACGGGGTACTGGACACTGAAGCTTTCTTT	CASSPNGVLDTEAFF
TRBV7-9	TRBJ1-4	-	-	TGTGCCAGCAGCCCCCCCCGGGAAAAACTGTTTTTT	CASSPPREKLFF
TRBV9	TRBJ2-7	-	TRBD1	TGTGCCAGCAGCGTAGCTGACAGGGGCTACGAGCAGTACTTC	CASSVADRGYEQYF
TRBV10-1	TRBJ2-3	-	TRBD2	TGCGCCAGCAGTGAACCCTCCGGGGGGGATACGCAGTATTTT	CASSEPSGGDTQYF
TRBV20-1	TRBJ2-5	-	TRBD1	TGCAGTGCTAGAGCCCGGGACAGGGCTTACTTC	CSARARDRAYF
TRBV28	TRBJ2-5	-	-	TGTGCCAGCGTATCGGGGGCTCAAGAGACCCAGTACTTC	CASVSGAQETQYF
TRBV5-1	TRBJ2-7	-	-	TGCGCCAGCAGCTTGGCCTCTTCTGGGGGCGAGCAGTACTTC	CASSLASSGGEQYF
TRBV6-5	TRBJ1-1	once	-	TGTGCCAGCAGTTACTCGAATATTGGTGGAGGTGAAGCTTTCTTT	CASSYSNIGGGEAFF
TRBV28	TRBJ1-4	-	-	TGTGCCAGCAGCCTTATGGGGGGCTCGAATGAAAAACTGTTTTTT	CASSLMGGSNEKLFF
TRBV5-4	TRBJ2-7	-	TRBD1	TGTGCCAGCAGCCTACCGGGACAGGGGAATCGCTACGAGCAGTACTTC	CASSLPGQGNRYEQYF
TRBV30	TRBJ2-4	-	-	TGTGCACGGGGTGGGGTCGGAAACATTCAGTACTTC	CARGGVGNIQYF
TRBV11-2	TRBJ2-7	-	-	TGTGCCAGCAGCTATGGAGTGTGGGACGAGCAGTACTTC	CASSYGVWDEQYF
TRBV7-9	TRBJ2-5	-	TRBD2	TGTGCCAGCAGCTTAGGGTTACGGGAGGAGGGAGAGACCCAGTACTTC	CASSLGLREEGETQYF
TRBV9	TRBJ2-3	-	TRBD2	TGTGCCAGCAGCGCGGGACTAAACACAGATACGCAGTATTTT	CASSAGLNTDTQYF
TRBV11-2	TRBJ2-7	-	-	TGTGCCAGCAGCCAGCCGTCCCGGAGTGGCTACGAGCAGTACTTC	CASSQPSRSGYEQYF
TRBV27	TRBJ2-7	-	TRBD2	TGTGCCAGCAGTCTCCTAACCCCGAAACGGACTAGTAGAATCTACGAGCAGTACTTC	CASSLLTPKRTSRIYEQYF
TRBV5-1	TRBJ1-2	-	-	TGCGCCAGCAGCTCCAGGGAGAACTATGGCTACACCTTC	CASSSRENYGYTF
TRBV7-9	TRBJ2-1	-	-	TGTGCCAGCAGCTTAGGAAGGGCCCAGTCCAATGAGCAGTTCTTC	CASSLGRAQSNEQFF
TRBV9	TRBJ2-1	once	-	TGTGCCAGCAGCGCCCACGCTCGCTCCTACAATGAGCAGTTCTTC	CASSAHARSYNEQFF
TRBV6-5	TRBJ1-2	-	-	TGTGCCAGCAGGGCGGACAGCTTGCGTGGCTACACCTTC	CASRADSLRGYTF